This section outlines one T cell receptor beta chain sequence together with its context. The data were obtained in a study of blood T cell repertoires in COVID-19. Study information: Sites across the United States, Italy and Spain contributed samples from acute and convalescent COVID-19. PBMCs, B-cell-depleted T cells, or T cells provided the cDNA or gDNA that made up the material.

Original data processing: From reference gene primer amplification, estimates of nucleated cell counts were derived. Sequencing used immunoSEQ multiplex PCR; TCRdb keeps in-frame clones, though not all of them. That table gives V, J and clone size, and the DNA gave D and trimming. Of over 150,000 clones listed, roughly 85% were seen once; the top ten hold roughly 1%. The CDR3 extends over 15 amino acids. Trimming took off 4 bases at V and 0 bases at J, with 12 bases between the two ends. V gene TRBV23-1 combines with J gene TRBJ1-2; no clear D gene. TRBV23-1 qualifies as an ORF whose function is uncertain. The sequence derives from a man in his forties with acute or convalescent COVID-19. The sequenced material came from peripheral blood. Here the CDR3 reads CASSLGVPANYGYTF. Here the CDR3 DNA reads TGCGCCAGCAGTCTGGGAGTCCCGGCTAACTATGGCTACACCTTC.